One and the same sample provided the 14 T cell receptor beta chains below, sequenced in a study of graft-versus-host responses after intestinal transplantation. Antigens for these TCRs are unknown. Clones were read by immunoSEQ multiplex PCR, and TCRdb kept only the in-frame ones, dropping some. Of roughly 110,000 clones listed, roughly 87% are singletons. The source was unstimulated CD4+ T cells sorted from spleen or lymph node cells, collected before transplant. The source is a human donor who was the organ donor for an intestinal transplant.

For the CDR3, the DNA is TGCGCCAGCAAGGTGAGGGGTCATAGCTCTGGGGCCAACGTCCTGACTTTC. This encodes CASKVRGHSSGANVLTF. The chain combines TRBV10-2 with TRBJ2-6; D may be TRBD1 or TRBD2 (5 bases each). V dropped 7 bases and J dropped 0 bases, with 16 bases sitting between them. This CDR3 has 17 residues. CDR1 and CDR2 from the germline V gene are WSHSY and SAAADI.

This chain joins TRBV19 and TRBJ2-7; TRBD1 agrees at 8 bases. V was clipped by 5 bases and J by 5 bases; unmatched bases: 11. Germline V gene lookup returns CDR1 LNHDA and CDR2 SQIVND (reference sequence). CDR3 length equals 15 residues. CDR3 DNA: TGTGCCAGTAGTCCCCCCGGGGCAGGGGGCCACGAGCAGTACTTC. Amino acids: CASSPPGAGGHEQYF.

This clone has just one count. The chain combines TRBV12-5 with TRBJ1-5, with 7 bases aligning to TRBD1. Germline assignment: CDR1 LGHNT and CDR2 FRNRAP. The CDR3 has 18 residues. J lost 2 bases, V lost 3 bases, and 13 bases had no gene match. CDR3 sequence (DNA): TGTGCTAGTGGTTTTGTGGCCCCACAGGGGCACGGCAATCAGCCCCAGCATTTT. Translating it yields CASGFVAPQGHGNQPQHF.

This chain joins TRBV27 and TRBJ1-4, with D tentatively TRBD1 (6 bases). V gave up 3 bases and J gave up 5 bases, with 10 bases separating them. Germline V gives CDR1 MNHEY, CDR2 SMNVEV (reference sequence). The CDR3 extends over 14 amino acids. The CDR3 spells CASSLAQGNEKLFF. CDR3 DNA sequence: TGTGCCAGCAGTTTGGCCCAGGGGAATGAAAAACTGTTTTTT.

The gene calls are TRBV18 and TRBJ1-2, with D possibly TRBD1 on 6 matching bases. The CDR3 runs 17 residues. Germline values: CDR1 KGHSH, CDR2 LQKENI. V was cut by 3 bases and J by 8 bases, with 25 bases left in between. DNA of the CDR3: TGTGCCAGCTCACCTCAACCGGGACATACGGGCCCTGGGGGCTACACCTTC. Translated, it gives CASSPQPGHTGPGGYTF.

The chain combines TRBV28 with TRBJ1-5; D is perhaps TRBD1 (5 bases). V was cut by 1 base and J by 9 bases, with 7 bases left in between. Germline V gene data show CDR1 as MDHEN and CDR2 as SYDVKM. The CDR3 has 12 amino acids. The CDR3 spells CASSLSGWPQHF. The CDR3 DNA follows: TGTGCCAGCAGTTTATCAGGGTGGCCCCAGCATTTT.

The V and J genes are TRBV2 and TRBJ2-6, with D unclear. The CDR3 totals 13 residues. The V end lost 2 bases, the J end lost 3 bases, and 2 bases lay between the germline ends. CDR1 and CDR2 (germline): SNHLY, FYNNEI. Written as DNA, the CDR3 is TGTGCCAGCAGTGAATTTGGGGCCAACGTCCTGACTTTC. It encodes CASSEFGANVLTF.

CDR3 sequence: CASGTSGTEAFF. The CDR3 DNA follows: TGTGCTAGTGGCACATCAGGGACTGAAGCTTTCTTT. The J gene is TRBJ1-1, the V gene TRBV12-5; D possibly corresponds to TRBD1 (5 bases). With 6 bases removed from V and 5 bases from J, the gap between germline ends came to 10 bases. The CDR3 runs to 12 residues. CDR1 and CDR2 from the germline V gene are LGHNT and FRNRAP.

The J gene is TRBJ2-1, the V gene TRBV9; TRBD2 aligns across 10 bases. Trimming cost V 1 base and J 10 bases; bases outside gene matches: 11. The CDR3 has 16 amino acids. Germline CDR1 and CDR2: SGDLS and YYNGEE. CDR3 nucleotide sequence: TGTGCCAGCAGCGTAAGCGGGAGGGCCTCATTTACGGAGCAGTTCTTC. As protein: CASSVSGRASFTEQFF.

This CDR3 is CASSPSVGTNEKLFF. The CDR3 nucleotides are TGTGCCAGTAGCCCCTCCGTAGGGACTAATGAAAAACTGTTTTTT. This chain connects TRBV19 to TRBJ1-4; D ambiguous. The CDR3 is 15 residues long. Per germline, CDR1 LNHDA and CDR2 SQIVND (reference sequence). V gave up 6 bases and J gave up 2 bases, with 13 bases separating them.

The gene calls are TRBV12-5 and TRBJ2-7, with 7 bases that match TRBD1. The CDR3 runs to 15 residues. CDR1 and CDR2 (germline): LGHNT, FRNRAP. V lost 1 base to trimming and J lost 0 bases; unmatched junction nucleotides: 3. The CDR3: CASGLGGTVSYEQYF. In DNA form, the CDR3 reads TGTGCTAGTGGTTTGGGGGGGACAGTCTCCTACGAGCAGTACTTC.

This clone counts as medium-sized. CDR3 coding DNA: TGTGCCAGCAGCCACAGGGAGAGGAACACTGAAGCTTTCTTT. This translates into CASSHRERNTEAFF. This sequence joins TRBV7-9 and TRBJ1-1, with TRBD1 as a possible D gene (6 bases). The CDR3 extends over 14 amino acids. From germline, CDR1 is SEHNR and CDR2 FQNEAQ (reference sequence). The V end was cut by 5 bases, the J end by 1 base, with 11 bases between.

This chain joins TRBV9 and TRBJ1-1, with TRBD1 matching 10 bases. V lost 3 bases to trimming and J lost 3 bases; unmatched junction nucleotides: 5. The germline V gene encodes CDR1 SGDLS and CDR2 YYNGEE. The CDR3 contains 15 residues. The CDR3 DNA sequence: TGTGCCAGCAGCGGGGGACAGGGGTTGGACACTGAAGCTTTCTTT. It specifies CASSGGQGLDTEAFF. Looking up the rest from reference TRBV9 and TRBJ1-1 gives the full variable domain: DSGVTQTPKHLITATGQRVTLRCSPRSGDLSVYWYQQSLDQGLQFLIQYYNGEERAKGNILERFSAQQFPDLHSELNLSSLELGDSALYFCASSGGQGLDTEAFFGQGTRLTVV.

This clone was recorded once. The rearrangement uses TRBV7-6 and TRBJ2-6; D is unclear. Trimming cost V 5 bases and J 2 bases, with 13 bases left between them. The CDR3 sequence is 16 residues long. The germline CDR1 and CDR2 sequences are SGHVS and FNYEAQ. CDR3 sequence reads: CASSPVGWAGANVLTF. The CDR3 DNA is TGTGCCAGCAGCCCAGTCGGGTGGGCTGGGGCCAACGTCCTGACTTTC.